This T cell receptor beta chain was found in a study of T cell repertoires in cytomegalovirus infection (dated by TCRdb to the late 2010s). The study in broad terms: Alongside well-studied HLA-B-restricted epitopes, the peptide stimulations were aimed at recently identified HLA-C-restricted CMV epitopes, whose presentation resists viral immunomodulation. Because public TCR beta signatures pointed to carriage of CMV infection together with the matching HLA type, the HLA type of each donor mattered for the analysis.

V loses 9 bases at its end and J loses 5 bases; junction bases beyond the gene matches: 18. The CDR3 runs 18 amino acids, cysteine and phenylalanine included. Only the CDR3 DNA stays, 54 bases, in frame from base 1. Reading the germline V gene (reference sequence) gives CDR1 MNHEY and CDR2 SMNVEV. On the study overall, not on this receptor specifically: Carriers of CMV infection plus the relevant HLA type were discriminated by the cumulative frequency of public TCR beta family members in the study cohort and in an independent approximately 400-donor cohort. The ex vivo response was dominated by HLA-C-restricted CMV-specific TCR beta clonotypes, and the single most frequent clonotype in two of eight donors was supplied by these HLA-C-restricted clonotypes.

What the treatment or condition label conveys for this sample: in vitro stimulation with specific CMV peptide epitopes to enrich CMV-specific T cells. A word on this clonotype: No cognate antigen has been identified for it. One base away there is no much larger clone; base qualities are not given.

The sequencer was an Illumina HiSeq 1500. Clones were called with MiXCR by TCRdb after fastp trimmed the public reads at Q25, and only in-frame beta chains were retained. Rows merge per CDR3 protein into single entries with the most common DNA and genes. The sample includes around 200,000 distinct CDR3 sequences, with about 38% observed a single time. The ten biggest clones cover more than 50% of the sample. The origin of this receptor is a human donor in good health (CMV status not recorded). Some clones in this sample may be carry-over from other donors' samples. The material was CD8+ T cells from cultured PBMCs, obtained from culture after CMV antigen stimulation. Rearrangement joined TRBV27 to TRBJ1-5; 11 bases in the middle match TRBD1. The CDR3 in this case is CARKKRVWTGGLDQPQHF. The DNA reads TGTGCCAGGAAGAAAAGGGTCTGGACAGGGGGCTTGGATCAGCCCCAGCATTTT.